The source of this T cell receptor beta chain is a study of response to subunit inactivated influenza vaccine. This CDR3 contains 15 residues. The V gene end was trimmed by 5 bases and the J gene end by 6 bases; junction bases not matched to a gene: 4. TCRdb passed the RT-PCR reads through MiXCR, listing each CDR3 protein once. The sample includes about 650,000 distinct CDR3 sequences, 15% to 19% seen only once; the top ten take about 9.9%. Overall study findings and caveats: After each seasonal influenza vaccination, few new T cells are recruited, the authors suggested.

This clonotype has just a few counts. Its antigen is still unknown. The chain is built from TRBV12-3 or TRBV12-4 and TRBJ2-2; 12 bases line up with TRBD1. This TCR derives from a man aged 45 to 65 who received an inactivated influenza vaccine. The source was PBMCs from blood, collected 11 to 12 days after vaccination. The CDR3, as DNA: TGTGCCAGCAGTCCGGGACAGGGGGCCCCCGGGGAGCTGTTTTTT. It specifies CASSPGQGAPGELFF.